A single sample gave rise to the 17 T cell receptor beta chains below, sequenced in a study of shared clonotypes between healthy human individuals. The assay was immunoSEQ multiplex PCR, and TCRdb's table has in-frame clones only and misses some. This table holds roughly 550,000 clones, nearly 97% found once. Terminally differentiated effector memory CD45RA+ cells were left out of the naive CD8 fraction, which was CD45RO-negative and positively selected for CCR7. Sequenced input: naive CD8+ T cells sorted from blood. The source is a woman aged 25 to 45 in good health.

The chain has TRBV2 and TRBJ1-5, with D uncertain. Trimming shortened V by 2 bases and J by 5 bases, and 4 bases separated the two germline ends. The CDR3 loop spans 12 amino acids. Germline V gives CDR1 SNHLY, CDR2 FYNNEI. CDR3 sequence: CASSENDQPQHF. CDR3 in DNA: TGTGCCAGCAGTGAAAACGATCAGCCCCAGCATTTT.

The V call is TRBV7-9, the J call TRBJ1-1; D is uncertain. V lost 6 bases and J lost 4, with 6 bases in between. Germline lookup yields CDR1 SEHNR and CDR2 FQNEAQ (reference sequence). The CDR3 loop spans 11 amino acids. The CDR3 sequence: CASRAGTEAFF. In DNA, the CDR3 is TGTGCCAGCAGGGCAGGCACTGAAGCTTTCTTT.

The chain uses TRBV9 and TRBJ2-5; the D is unclear. The CDR3 is 13 residues long. Trimming removed 0 bases at V and 6 bases at J, with 9 bases between. Germline CDR1 is SGDLS and CDR2 is YYNGEE. The CDR3 coding sequence is TGTGCCAGCAGCGTAGGTACTTTCCAGACCCAGTACTTC. The encoded protein is CASSVGTFQTQYF.

The chain carries TRBV29-1 and TRBJ1-2; no reliable D call. V dropped 5 bases and J dropped 7 bases, with 17 bases sitting between them. The CDR3 spans 13 residues. CDR1 is SQVTM, CDR2 ANQGSEA, per germline. CDR3 nucleotide sequence: TGCAGCGTTCGCGACCCCCACAGCGGTGGCTACACCTTC. Translating it yields CSVRDPHSGGYTF.

This sequence joins TRBV28 and TRBJ2-4, with D unresolved. The CDR3 contains 17 residues. The germline V and J ends were trimmed by 5 bases and 0 bases, with 17 bases remaining between them. From germline, CDR1 is MDHEN and CDR2 SYDVKM. DNA for the CDR3: TGTGCCAGCAGTCTCGGACCCGCCACCTTAGCCAAAAACATTCAGTACTTC. Protein: CASSLGPATLAKNIQYF.

The J gene is TRBJ2-1, the V gene TRBV30; TRBD2 aligns across 7 bases. Unmatched junction bases numbered 7, after V lost 4 bases and J lost 4 bases. The CDR3 sequence is 14 residues long. Germline V CDR1 and CDR2: GTSNPN, SVGIG (reference sequence). The chain's CDR3 is CAWTRASGYNEQFF. In DNA, the CDR3 is TGTGCCTGGACCCGGGCTAGCGGTTACAATGAGCAGTTCTTC.

The CDR3, as DNA: TGTGCCAGCGTGGGTGGGGCGGGAGAGACCCAGTACTTC. Translating it yields CASVGGAGETQYF. The rearrangement uses TRBV13 and TRBJ2-5, with D possibly being TRBD1 or TRBD2 (5 bases each). This CDR3 spans 13 amino acids. The V gene lost 8 bases and the J gene lost 4 bases, with 14 bases spanning the gap. The V gene's germline CDR1 is PRHDT and CDR2 FYEKMQ (reference sequence).

The gene calls are TRBV19 and TRBJ1-5, with D uncertain. V was shortened by 7 bases and J by 4 bases, with 14 bases between the two germline ends. Germline V gene lookup returns CDR1 LNHDA and CDR2 SQIVND (reference sequence). The CDR3 runs to 14 residues. CDR3 sequence: CASKWLGKNQPQHF. The CDR3 DNA reads TGTGCCAGTAAGTGGTTAGGGAAGAATCAGCCCCAGCATTTT.

CDR3 residues: CASSLDHSEKLFF. The CDR3 nucleotides are TGTGCCAGCAGCTTAGACCACAGTGAAAAACTGTTTTTT. V is TRBV7-9 and J is TRBJ1-4; D is undetermined. V dropped 1 base and J dropped 7 bases, with 7 bases sitting between them. CDR3 size: 13 residues. Germline values: CDR1 SEHNR, CDR2 FQNEAQ (reference sequence).

The chain couples TRBV28 to TRBJ1-4; D possibly corresponds to TRBD1 (5 bases). V lost 5 bases and J lost 0, with 16 bases in between. CDR1 MDHEN and CDR2 SYDVKM come from the germline V gene. CDR3 length equals 17 residues. The CDR3 region has the DNA TGTGCCAGCAGTACGATGATGGACATAACAACTAATGAAAAACTGTTTTTT. Translated, it gives CASSTMMDITTNEKLFF. The variable domain in full, completed from reference TRBV28 and TRBJ1-4, reads DVKVTQSSRYLVKRTGEKVFLECVQDMDHENMFWYRQDPGLGLRLIYFSYDVKMKEKGDIPEGYSVSREKKERFSLILESASTNQTSMYLCASSTMMDITTNEKLFFGSGTQLSVL.

The CDR3 region is CASSVSGEGYEQYF. CDR3 sequence (DNA): TGTGCCAGCAGCGTAAGTGGTGAAGGTTACGAGCAGTACTTC. The chain has TRBV9 and TRBJ2-7; no clear D. Trimming left V 1 base short and J 4 bases short, with 12 bases between. CDR1 is SGDLS and CDR2 is YYNGEE in the germline V gene. CDR3 size: 14 residues. Based on the CDR3 plus reference TRBV9 and TRBJ2-7, the full variable domain is DSGVTQTPKHLITATGQRVTLRCSPRSGDLSVYWYQQSLDQGLQFLIQYYNGEERAKGNILERFSAQQFPDLHSELNLSSLELGDSALYFCASSVSGEGYEQYFGPGTRLTVT.

The chain recombines TRBV7-2 with TRBJ2-7, with 9 bases that match TRBD1. Germline loops: CDR1 SGHTA, CDR2 FQGNSA. The CDR3 is made up of 14 amino acids. V was pared by 9 bases and J by 7 bases, with 13 bases of the junction left unmatched. In DNA form, the CDR3 reads TGTGCCAGTTCACCGGGACAGGGAACGGCGGAGCAGTACTTC. It specifies CASSPGQGTAEQYF.

The chain combines TRBV29-1 with TRBJ2-1; no definite D call. This CDR3 is 12 amino acids long. Trimming removed 5 bases from V and 0 bases from J, with 5 bases in between. Germline CDR1 SQVTM, CDR2 ANQGSEA. CDR3 sequence (DNA): TGCAGCGTTCTTGGCTCCTACAATGAGCAGTTCTTC. It specifies CSVLGSYNEQFF.

In this sample, this clone turned up once. The genes are TRBV28 and TRBJ2-7; tentative D call: TRBD2 (5 bases). The CDR3 extends over 15 amino acids. Germline V lookup: CDR1 MDHEN, CDR2 SYDVKM. The V end lost 2 bases, the J end lost 1 base, and 12 bases lay between the germline ends. The CDR3 region is CASSLLSGKSYEQYF. The CDR3 region has the DNA TGTGCCAGCAGTTTACTCTCCGGGAAATCCTACGAGCAGTACTTC.

The chain combines TRBV2 with TRBJ1-1; D unclear. The CDR3 has 14 residues. Trimming removed 5 bases from V and 4 bases from J, with 14 bases in between. Per germline, CDR1 SNHLY and CDR2 FYNNEI. The CDR3 nucleotides are TGTGCCAGCAGTCAAGACTCCGGAGGCACTGAAGCTTTCTTT. Amino acid sequence: CASSQDSGGTEAFF.

The chain uses TRBV19 and TRBJ2-5; perhaps TRBD1 as D (5 bases). The tail of the sequence fits TRBJ2-7 better, so the J call may be wrong. Germline V gene data show CDR1 as LNHDA and CDR2 as SQIVND (reference sequence). The length of the CDR3 is 15 residues. CDR3 amino acids: CASSTSGPGTYEQYF. DNA of the CDR3: TGTGCCAGTAGTACATCAGGGCCAGGAACCTACGAGCAGTACTTC.

The J gene is TRBJ2-5, the V gene TRBV5-8; TRBD2 might be the D (5 bases). Germline loops: CDR1 SGHTS, CDR2 YDEGEE. Trimming stripped 3 bases from V and 7 bases from J, with 16 bases between. This CDR3 contains 14 residues. The CDR3 region is CASSSEDGLGTQYF. Written as DNA, the CDR3 is TGTGCCAGCAGCTCGGAGGACGGCTTGGGGACCCAGTACTTC.